What follows are 31 T cell receptor beta chains derived from one specimen sequenced in a study of blood T cell repertoires in COVID-19. Here immunoSEQ multiplex PCR was the method, and the copy in TCRdb shows in-frame clones only, minus some. This table has 260,000 or so clones, roughly 82% appearing once. Specimen: peripheral blood. These receptors originate from a woman between 70 and 85 years old with acute or convalescent COVID-19.

This clone was seen only once. The CDR3 is CASSPTGPYEQYF. The CDR3 bases are TGTGCCAGCAGTCCGACAGGGCCCTACGAGCAGTACTTC. The rearrangement uses TRBV27 and TRBJ2-7, with TRBD1 identical over 7 bases. The CDR3 contains 13 residues. The J segment lost 2 bases and the V segment lost 5 bases, leaving 3 bases of the junction unmatched. Per the germline V gene, CDR1 is MNHEY and CDR2 is SMNVEV (reference sequence).

The chain has TRBV5-1 and TRBJ2-1, with D maybe TRBD2 (5 bases). V was trimmed by 1 base and J by 0 bases, leaving 11 bases between them. Germline assignment: CDR1 SGHRS and CDR2 YFSETQ. This CDR3 region has 16 residues. The CDR3 here is CASSLKAEGSYNEQFF. In DNA, the CDR3 is TGCGCCAGCAGCTTGAAGGCCGAGGGCTCCTACAATGAGCAGTTCTTC.

The genes are TRBV5-1 and TRBJ2-5, with D tentatively TRBD1 (6 bases). The CDR3 has 13 residues. V was cut by 4 bases and J by 5 bases, with 12 bases left in between. Germline CDR1 reads SGHRS; CDR2 reads YFSETQ. The CDR3 reads CASSAGVWETQYF. In DNA, the CDR3 is TGCGCCAGCAGCGCAGGGGTTTGGGAGACCCAGTACTTC.

CDR3 protein: CASSLGQGGSYEQYF. CDR3 nucleotides: TGTGCCAGCAGCTTAGGCCAGGGTGGATCCTACGAGCAGTACTTC. The chain couples TRBV7-9 to TRBJ2-7, with a tentative D call TRBD1 (5 bases). This CDR3 has 15 residues. Germline V lookup: CDR1 SEHNR, CDR2 FQNEAQ (reference sequence). Trimming pared 1 base from V and 1 base from J, leaving 11 bases between.

This clone was seen a few times. The rearrangement uses TRBV12-3 or TRBV12-4 and TRBJ2-7, with D possibly matching TRBD1 (6 bases). Trimming shortened V by 6 bases and J by 5 bases, and 11 bases separated the two germline ends. This CDR3 is 12 amino acids long. The CDR3: CASRQGRHEQYF. The DNA for the CDR3 is TGTGCCAGCAGACAGGGTAGGCACGAGCAGTACTTC.

This clone was observed a handful of times. The rearrangement links TRBV27 to TRBJ1-1; TRBD1 agrees at 8 bases. Losses at the gene ends were 4 bases for V and 6 bases for J; bases not matched to a gene: 7. The CDR3 runs to 14 residues. CDR1 is MNHEY and CDR2 is SMNVEV in the germline V gene (reference sequence). DNA for the CDR3: TGTGCCAGCAGTTCTCAGGGGGCTTTGGCTGAAGCTTTCTTT. It codes for CASSSQGALAEAFF.

The V call is TRBV27, the J call TRBJ1-5; D is undetermined. Germline values: CDR1 MNHEY, CDR2 SMNVEV (reference sequence). The CDR3 contains 15 residues. The V end lost 0 bases, the J end lost 0 bases, and 6 bases lay between the germline ends. CDR3 region: CASSLSRGSNQPQHF. The CDR3 DNA reads TGTGCCAGCAGTTTATCGCGGGGTAGCAATCAGCCCCAGCATTTT.

The chain has TRBV7-9 and TRBJ2-7; 8 bases fit TRBD1. Looked up from germline, CDR1 is SEHNR and CDR2 is FQNEAQ (reference sequence). J lost 2 bases, V lost 3 bases, and 6 bases had no gene match. This CDR3 has 15 residues. The CDR3 region is CASSFLTGGAYEQYF. The CDR3 DNA is TGTGCCAGCAGCTTTCTAACAGGGGGAGCCTACGAGCAGTACTTC.

The rearrangement uses TRBV7-2 and TRBJ1-4; 12 bases agree with TRBD1. In germline, CDR1 is SGHTA, CDR2 FQGNSA. The CDR3 runs to 16 residues. V was pared by 0 bases and J by 8 bases, with 4 bases of the junction left unmatched. The CDR3 sequence: CASSLALGQGAEKLFF. As DNA, the CDR3 is TGTGCCAGCAGCTTAGCACTGGGACAGGGGGCGGAAAAACTGTTTTTT.

J is TRBJ2-7 and V is TRBV4-1, with D unresolved. Trimming pared 0 bases from V and 3 bases from J, leaving 12 bases between. The CDR3 length is 15 residues. Germline CDR1 MGHRA, CDR2 YSYEKL. CDR3 sequence (DNA): TGCGCCAGCAGCCAAGAGCTCGGTAGATTCTACGAGCAGTACTTC. Amino acids: CASSQELGRFYEQYF.

The J gene is TRBJ1-1, the V gene TRBV28; D remains unclear. V lost 5 bases, J lost 7 bases, and 20 bases lay in between. The CDR3 loop spans 15 amino acids. Germline-derived CDR1 and CDR2 are MDHEN and SYDVKM. The CDR3 DNA follows: TGTGCCAGCAGTCTATCCTCGCGGGGATTCGGTGAAGCTTTCTTT. This codes for CASSLSSRGFGEAFF.

The chain couples TRBV7-9 to TRBJ1-4; D ambiguous. V was pared by 5 bases and J by 8 bases, with 18 bases between. This CDR3 has 15 residues. Germline loops: CDR1 SEHNR, CDR2 FQNEAQ (reference sequence). The CDR3: CASSPTPTFGEKLFF. In DNA, the CDR3 is TGTGCCAGCAGCCCTACCCCCACCTTCGGGGAAAAACTGTTTTTT. Complete variable domain (other parts from reference TRBV7-9 and TRBJ1-4): DTGVSQNPRHKITKRGQNVTFRCDPISEHNRLYWYRQTLGQGPEFLTYFQNEAQLEKSRLLSDRFSAERPKGSFSTLEIQRTEQGDSAMYLCASSPTPTFGEKLFFGSGTQLSVL.

This rearrangement joins TRBV5-1 to TRBJ1-6; the D gene is possibly TRBD1 (5 bases). Deletions cut 0 bases from V and 7 bases from J, with 14 bases between. Germline V CDR1 and CDR2: SGHRS, YFSETQ. CDR3 size: 16 residues. The CDR3 DNA reads TGCGCCAGCAGCTTGGGGTCCGGGACTCAAAATTCACCCCTCCACTTT. It specifies CASSLGSGTQNSPLHF. Combining the CDR3 with reference TRBV5-1 and TRBJ1-6 gives the whole variable domain KAGVTQTPRYLIKTRGQQVTLSCSPISGHRSVSWYQQTPGQGLQFLFEYFSETQRNKGNFPGRFSGRQFSNSRSEMNVSTLELGDSALYLCASSLGSGTQNSPLHFGNGTRLTVT.

This clone has just one count. The CDR3 spells CASSVETQGPGGNTIYF. The CDR3 DNA sequence: TGTGCCAGCAGCGTAGAGACTCAGGGGCCTGGGGGAAACACCATATATTTT. This chain joins TRBV9 and TRBJ1-3, with TRBD1 as a possible D gene (6 bases). V shed 0 bases and J shed 4 bases, with 17 bases lying between them. Germline assignment: CDR1 SGDLS and CDR2 YYNGEE. The CDR3 length is 17 residues.

The chain joins TRBV4-3 to TRBJ1-5; D ambiguous. In germline, CDR1 is LGHNA, CDR2 YSLEER. Trimming left V 0 bases short and J 3 bases short, with 9 bases between. CDR3 size: 15 residues. CDR3 nucleotide sequence: TGCGCCAGCAGCCAAGAAGGCGGGAACAATCAGCCCCAGCATTTT. Its protein product is CASSQEGGNNQPQHF.

The chain combines TRBV11-2 with TRBJ1-6; D unresolved. Germline loops: CDR1 SGHAT, CDR2 FQNNGV. There are 13 residues in the CDR3. Trimming cost V 0 bases and J 11 bases, with 8 bases left between them. The CDR3 DNA is TGTGCCAGCAGCTTAGATGAGGGAACACCCCTCCACTTT. Its translation: CASSLDEGTPLHF.

The CDR3 here is CASSKSGGGYNEQFF. For the CDR3, the DNA is TGTGCCAGCAGCAAAAGCGGGGGGGGATACAATGAGCAGTTCTTC. V usage is TRBV7-2 and J usage is TRBJ2-1; TRBD2 aligns across 10 bases. The CDR3 sequence is 15 residues long. Germline CDR1 and CDR2: SGHTA and FQGNSA. V lost 5 bases, J lost 4 bases, and 5 bases stayed unmatched.

The chain combines TRBV10-3 with TRBJ1-1; maybe TRBD1 (6 bases). Germline loops: CDR1 ENHRY, CDR2 SYGVKD. This CDR3 region has 11 residues. Trimming shortened V by 10 bases and J by 4 bases, and 10 bases separated the two germline ends. The CDR3: CATGQTTEAFF. The CDR3 DNA is TGTGCCACAGGACAGACCACTGAAGCTTTCTTT.

The chain links TRBV10-3 to TRBJ2-2, with TRBD2 identical over 9 bases. The CDR3 consists of 17 residues. V lost 0 bases and J lost 6; bases outside the gene matches: 8. The germline CDR1 and CDR2 sequences are ENHRY and SYGVKD. CDR3 sequence reads: CAISESTSGGTSGELFF. The CDR3 nucleotides read TGTGCCATCAGTGAGTCGACAAGCGGGGGGACCTCCGGGGAGCTGTTTTTT.

The chain uses TRBV5-1 and TRBJ1-2; 9 bases are shared with TRBD1. The CDR3 is 15 amino acids. Germline CDR1 and CDR2: SGHRS and YFSETQ. Trimming at V came to 5 bases and at J to 4 bases, leaving 9 bases not matched to a gene. Here the CDR3 reads CASRDTGGEIYGYTF. CDR3 bases: TGCGCCAGCAGGGATACAGGGGGCGAGATCTATGGCTACACCTTC.

About this clone: The identical CDR3 is also encoded by other nucleotide sequences in the sample. The CDR3 spells CASSLGDRSNTGELFF. The CDR3 bases are TGCGCCAGCAGCTTGGGGGACAGATCGAACACCGGGGAGCTGTTTTTT. The chain links TRBV5-1 to TRBJ2-2; TRBD1 agrees at 7 bases. Germline CDR1 is SGHRS and CDR2 is YFSETQ. The CDR3 length is 16 residues. J was trimmed by 0 bases and V by 0 bases; bases with no gene match: 2.

V gene TRBV5-1 combines with J gene TRBJ1-2, with 8 bases lining up with TRBD1. Germline V CDR1 and CDR2: SGHRS, YFSETQ. This CDR3 has 13 amino acids. Trimming cost V 2 bases and J 8 bases; bases outside gene matches: 5. The CDR3 is CASSLGQGEGYTF. CDR3 DNA: TGCGCCAGCAGCTTAGGACAGGGTGAAGGCTACACCTTC.

The chain employs TRBV4-1 and TRBJ1-6, with 7 positions matching TRBD1. CDR3 length: 16 residues. CDR1 and CDR2 from the germline V gene are MGHRA and YSYEKL. V lost 1 base and J lost 5; bases outside the gene matches: 5. The CDR3 bases are TGCGCCAGCAGCCAAGGGGCAGGGGGAAATAATTCACCCCTCCACTTT. Encoded protein: CASSQGAGGNNSPLHF.

This sequence joins TRBV7-2 and TRBJ1-5; 10 bases agree with TRBD1. CDR1 SGHTA and CDR2 FQGNSA come from the germline V gene. There are 14 residues in the CDR3. The V and J ends lost 5 bases and 6 bases, in that order; junction bases with no gene match: 4. This chain's CDR3 is CASSETGGRQPQHF. The DNA of the CDR3 is TGTGCCAGCAGCGAGACAGGGGGCCGTCAGCCCCAGCATTTT.

The V call is TRBV7-9, the J call TRBJ1-1; a weak D match, TRBD1 (6 bases). This CDR3 is 13 amino acids long. Per the germline V gene, CDR1 is SEHNR and CDR2 is FQNEAQ (reference sequence). V was trimmed by 1 base and J by 4 bases, leaving 7 bases between them. The CDR3: CASSLVRGTEAFF. The DNA of the CDR3 is TGTGCCAGCAGCTTAGTCAGGGGCACTGAAGCTTTCTTT.

The chain employs TRBV18 and TRBJ2-1, with TRBD2 matching 8 bases. Germline loops: CDR1 KGHSH, CDR2 LQKENI. This CDR3 spans 16 amino acids. V was pared by 2 bases and J by 1 base, with 4 bases of the junction left unmatched. CDR3 residues: CASSPTAGVSYNEQFF. The CDR3 region has the DNA TGTGCCAGCTCACCAACAGCGGGGGTTTCCTACAATGAGCAGTTCTTC.

The rearrangement joins TRBV25-1 to TRBJ1-1; 8 nucleotides line up with TRBD1. The CDR3 length is 12 residues. Unmatched junction bases numbered 0, after V lost 2 bases and J lost 7 bases. Germline V gives CDR1 MGHDK, CDR2 SYGVNS. The CDR3: CASSEGQGEAFF. The CDR3 region has the DNA TGTGCCAGCAGTGAAGGACAGGGTGAAGCTTTCTTT.

This clone was recorded only once. This chain connects TRBV4-3 to TRBJ1-6, with TRBD1 as a possible D gene (5 bases). This CDR3 is built from 14 residues. Trimming stripped 1 base from V and 9 bases from J, with 10 bases between. Germline V gene data show CDR1 as LGHNA and CDR2 as YSLEER. The CDR3 DNA sequence: TGCGCCAGCAGCCAAGCCCCGGGGGGTTCACCCCTCCACTTT. It translates to CASSQAPGGSPLHF.

The chain uses TRBV13 and TRBJ1-4, with D perhaps matching TRBD1 (5 bases). CDR1 is PRHDT, CDR2 FYEKMQ, per germline (reference sequence). Trimming removed 5 bases at V and 0 bases at J, with 16 bases between. The CDR3 totals 17 residues. The CDR3 nucleotides are TGTGCCAGCAGCCTAAAGAGGGGAGGAACAACTAATGAAAAACTGTTTTTT. Its translation: CASSLKRGGTTNEKLFF.

The chain combines TRBV7-8 with TRBJ2-1; 8 bases fit TRBD1. The CDR3 spans 15 residues. CDR1 is SGHVS, CDR2 FQNEAQ, per germline. The V segment lost 2 bases and the J segment 4 bases; nucleotides outside the gene matches: 4. The CDR3 region is CASSLWTGLYNEQFF. The CDR3 region has the DNA TGTGCCAGCAGCTTATGGACAGGGCTTTACAATGAGCAGTTCTTC.

The gene calls are TRBV5-1 and TRBJ1-3, with TRBD1 matching 7 bases. Germline trimming cut 3 bases from V and 3 bases from J; bases unmatched to any gene: 6. Germline CDR1 and CDR2: SGHRS and YFSETQ. The CDR3 is 15 residues long. The CDR3 sequence: CASSSIQGNGNTIYF. The CDR3 DNA reads TGCGCCAGCAGCTCGATACAGGGGAATGGAAACACCATATATTTT.